This TCR beta chain was retrieved from a study of CD8+CD57+ T cells in acquired aplastic anemia. In the study overall: The mean DNA yield obtained from sorted CD4+ and CD8+ cells came to 3.2 ug.

This clonotype was counted a few times. Its target is not known. Template material for TCR beta VDJ and CDR3 profiling consisted of genomic DNA. TCRdb independently ran MiXCR on the reads; one entry per CDR3 protein. The data contain tens of thousands of distinct CDR3 sequences, around 44% of them singletons. V dropped 7 bases and J dropped 8; count of bases not matched to a gene: 14. The CDR3 covers 15 residues. CDR1 is SGHNT, CDR2 YENEEA, per germline. Study-level results: Controls and patients did not differ significantly in CD8+ Simpson's diversity.

The sample was sorted CD4+, CD8+, or CD8+CD57+ T cells (not recorded which) from PBMCs. The sequence was obtained from a human donor in good health, serving as a control. The chain employs TRBV11-3 and TRBJ2-1; TRBD2 matches at 7 bases. CDR3 in DNA: TGTGCCAGCACCCACACCCGGGAGGCTATCTATGAGCAGTTCTTC. Translating it yields CASTHTREAIYEQFF.